The T cell receptor (beta chain) described here comes from a study of cytomegalovirus exposure and HLA in healthy donors. This PCR relied on a set of 60 Vbeta primers and 13 Jbeta primers. Measured with immunoSEQ multiplex PCR; TCRdb has only the in-frame clones, and not every one. The repertoire holds approximately 92,000 clones, with 60% to 85% as singletons. Findings and limits, study-wide: Most CMV-associated TCR beta chains appeared HLA-restricted in a later analysis. About 87% or about 30% of the time was how often most TCR beta V segments were productive, according to an earlier analysis.

As to this clone: Antigen specificity is unknown.

The sample taken for sequencing was PBMCs. This clonotype originated in a man between 45 and 60 years old in good health and CMV-seropositive.

The CDR3 sequence: CASSFSGTGLIEQFF. As DNA, the CDR3 is TGCGCCAGCAGCTTTTCCGGGACAGGGTTGATTGAGCAGTTCTTC. The chain links TRBV5-1 to TRBJ2-1; 9 nucleotides align to TRBD1. This CDR3 contains 15 residues. Germline V gives CDR1 SGHRS, CDR2 YFSETQ. V was pared by 2 bases and J by 9 bases, with 9 bases of the junction left unmatched.